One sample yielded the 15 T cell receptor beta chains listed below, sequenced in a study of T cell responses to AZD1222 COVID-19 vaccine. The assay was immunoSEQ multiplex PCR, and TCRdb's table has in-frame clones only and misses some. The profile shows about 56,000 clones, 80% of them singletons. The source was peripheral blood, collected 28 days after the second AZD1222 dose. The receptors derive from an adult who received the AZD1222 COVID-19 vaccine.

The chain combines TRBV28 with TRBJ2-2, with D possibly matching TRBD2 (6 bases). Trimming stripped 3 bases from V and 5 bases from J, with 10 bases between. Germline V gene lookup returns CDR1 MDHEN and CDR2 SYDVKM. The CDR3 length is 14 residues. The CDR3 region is CASSFGGWTGELFF. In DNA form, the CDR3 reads TGTGCCAGCAGTTTCGGAGGGTGGACCGGGGAGCTGTTTTTT.

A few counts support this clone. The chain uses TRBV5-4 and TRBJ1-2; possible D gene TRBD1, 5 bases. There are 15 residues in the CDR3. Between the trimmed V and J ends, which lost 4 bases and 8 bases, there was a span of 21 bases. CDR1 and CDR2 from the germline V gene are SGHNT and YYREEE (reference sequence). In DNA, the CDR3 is TGTGCCAGCAGCATAGACCGGGACGGTTTCGGAGGCTACACCTTC. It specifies CASSIDRDGFGGYTF.

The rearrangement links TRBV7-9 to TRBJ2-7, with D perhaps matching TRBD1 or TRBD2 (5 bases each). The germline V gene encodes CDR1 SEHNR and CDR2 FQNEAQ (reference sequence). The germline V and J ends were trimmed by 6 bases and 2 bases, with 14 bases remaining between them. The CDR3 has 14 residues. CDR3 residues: CASSETGTAYEQYF. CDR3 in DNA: TGTGCCAGCAGTGAGACCGGGACCGCCTACGAGCAGTACTTC.

CDR3 nucleotides: TGTGCCAGCAGCTTGTTCGGGGAAAAACTGTTTTTT. It encodes CASSLFGEKLFF. The chain couples TRBV5-4 to TRBJ1-4; D is unresolved. Germline-derived CDR1 and CDR2 are SGHNT and YYREEE (reference sequence). The germline V and J ends were trimmed by 1 base and 8 bases, with 6 bases remaining between them. The CDR3 sequence is 12 residues long.

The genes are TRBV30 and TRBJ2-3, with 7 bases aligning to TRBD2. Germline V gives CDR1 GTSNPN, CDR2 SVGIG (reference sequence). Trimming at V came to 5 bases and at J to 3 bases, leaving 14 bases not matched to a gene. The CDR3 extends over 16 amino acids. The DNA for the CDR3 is TGTGCCTGGCTGAGCGGGAACGCCTTCTTGACAGATACGCAGTATTTT. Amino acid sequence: CAWLSGNAFLTDTQYF.

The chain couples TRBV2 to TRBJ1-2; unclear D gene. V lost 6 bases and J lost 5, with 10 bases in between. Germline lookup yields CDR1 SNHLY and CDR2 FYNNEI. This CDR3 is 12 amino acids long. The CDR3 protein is CASRTDGYGYTF. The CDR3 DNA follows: TGTGCCAGCAGAACTGACGGATATGGCTACACCTTC. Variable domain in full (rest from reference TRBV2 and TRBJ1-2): EPEVTQTPSHQVTQMGQEVILRCVPISNHLYFYWYRQILGQKVEFLVSFYNNEISEKSEIFDDQFSVERPDGSNFTLKIRSTKLEDSAMYFCASRTDGYGYTFGSGTRLTVV.

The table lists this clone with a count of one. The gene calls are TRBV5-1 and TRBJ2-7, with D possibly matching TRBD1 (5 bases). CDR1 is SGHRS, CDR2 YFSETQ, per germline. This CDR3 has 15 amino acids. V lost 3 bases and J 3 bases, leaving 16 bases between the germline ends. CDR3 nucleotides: TGCGCCAGCAGCTACGGGCTGGCGCAGGGCTACGAGCAGTACTTC. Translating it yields CASSYGLAQGYEQYF.

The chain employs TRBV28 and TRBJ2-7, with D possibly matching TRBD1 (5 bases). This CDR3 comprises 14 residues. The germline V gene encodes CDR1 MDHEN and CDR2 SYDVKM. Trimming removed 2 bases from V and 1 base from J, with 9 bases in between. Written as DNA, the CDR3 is TGTGCCAGCAGTTTAGGGGCAATTTCCTACGAGCAGTACGTC. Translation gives CASSLGAISYEQYV.

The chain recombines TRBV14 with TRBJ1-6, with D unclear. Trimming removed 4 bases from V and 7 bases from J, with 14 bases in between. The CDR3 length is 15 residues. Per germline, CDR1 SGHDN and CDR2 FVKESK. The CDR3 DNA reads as TGTGCCAGCAGCCTCCGGACGGGGAACAATTCACCCCTCCACTTT. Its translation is CASSLRTGNNSPLHF.

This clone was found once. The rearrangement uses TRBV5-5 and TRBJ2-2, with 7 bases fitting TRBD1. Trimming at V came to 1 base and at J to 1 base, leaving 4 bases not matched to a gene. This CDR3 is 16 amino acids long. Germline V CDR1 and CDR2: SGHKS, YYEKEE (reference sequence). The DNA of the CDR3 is TGTGCCAGCAGCTTGCCGGGGACAGAGAACACCGGGGAGCTGTTTTTT. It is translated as CASSLPGTENTGELFF. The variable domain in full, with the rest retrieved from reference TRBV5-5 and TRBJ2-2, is DAGVTQSPTHLIKTRGQQVTLRCSPISGHKSVSWYQQVLGQGPQFIFQYYEKEERGRGNFPDRFSARQFPNYSSELNVNALLLGDSALYLCASSLPGTENTGELFFGEGSRLTVL.

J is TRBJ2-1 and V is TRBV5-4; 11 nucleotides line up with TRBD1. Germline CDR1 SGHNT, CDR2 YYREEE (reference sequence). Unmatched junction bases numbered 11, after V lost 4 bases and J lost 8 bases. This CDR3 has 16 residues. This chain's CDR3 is CASSTPGTGGNDEQFF. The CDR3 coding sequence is TGTGCCAGCAGCACCCCCGGGACAGGGGGTAACGATGAGCAGTTCTTC. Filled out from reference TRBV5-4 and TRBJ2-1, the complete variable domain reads ETGVTQSPTHLIKTRGQQVTLRCSSQSGHNTVSWYQQALGQGPQFIFQYYREEENGRGNFPPRFSGLQFPNYSSELNVNALELDDSALYLCASSTPGTGGNDEQFFGPGTRLTVL.

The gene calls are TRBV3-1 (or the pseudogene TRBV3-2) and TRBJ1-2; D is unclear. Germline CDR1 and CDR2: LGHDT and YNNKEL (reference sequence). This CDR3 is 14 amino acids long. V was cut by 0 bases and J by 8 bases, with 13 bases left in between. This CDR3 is CASSQDLDGLGYTF. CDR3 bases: TGTGCCAGCAGCCAAGATCTGGACGGACTCGGCTACACCTTC.

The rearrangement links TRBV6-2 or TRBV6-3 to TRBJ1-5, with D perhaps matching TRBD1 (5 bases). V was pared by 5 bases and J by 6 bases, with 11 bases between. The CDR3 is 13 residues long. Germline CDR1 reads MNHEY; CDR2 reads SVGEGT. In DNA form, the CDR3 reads TGTGCCAGCAGTCCCGGGGGGGGTCAGCCCCAGCATTTT. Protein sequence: CASSPGGGQPQHF.

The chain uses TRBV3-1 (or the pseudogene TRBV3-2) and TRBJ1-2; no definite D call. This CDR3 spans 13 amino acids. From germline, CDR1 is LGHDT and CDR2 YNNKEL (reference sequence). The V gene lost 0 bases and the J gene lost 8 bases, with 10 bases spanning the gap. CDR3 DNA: TGTGCCAGCAGCCAAGAAGGGTTGGGAGGCTACACCTTC. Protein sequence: CASSQEGLGGYTF.

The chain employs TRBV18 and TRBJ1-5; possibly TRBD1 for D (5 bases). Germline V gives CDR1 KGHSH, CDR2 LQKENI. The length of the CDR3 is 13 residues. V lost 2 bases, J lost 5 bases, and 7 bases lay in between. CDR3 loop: CASSPGRDQPQHF. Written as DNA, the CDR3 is TGTGCCAGCTCACCAGGCAGGGATCAGCCCCAGCATTTT.